These 30 T cell receptor beta chains were sequenced from one sample in a study of blood T cell repertoires in COVID-19. Sequenced by immunoSEQ multiplex PCR; TCRdb stores in-frame clones only, minus some. The sample lists approximately 82,000 clones; roughly 92% were seen once. The specimen was peripheral blood. These receptors were taken from a woman aged 55-70 years with active COVID-19.

The chain couples TRBV7-2 to TRBJ2-1; 12 bases are a match to TRBD2. Per the germline V gene, CDR1 is SGHTA and CDR2 is FQGNSA. The CDR3 has 16 amino acids. After removal of 4 bases from V and 6 bases from J, the junction contained 7 bases not matched to a gene. CDR3 coding DNA: TGTGCCAGCAGCTCCCAGACTAGCGGGGGTCCCAATGAGCAGTTCTTC. Translation: CASSSQTSGGPNEQFF. Variable domain in full (rest from reference TRBV7-2 and TRBJ2-1): GAGVSQSPSNKVTEKGKDVELRCDPISGHTALYWYRQSLGQGLEFLIYFQGNSAPDKSGLPSDRFSAERTGGSVSTLTIQRTQQEDSAVYLCASSSQTSGGPNEQFFGPGTRLTVL.

The chain carries TRBV11-3 and TRBJ2-3, with D unclear. The germline gives CDR1 SGHNT, CDR2 YENEEA. V was cut by 0 bases and J by 5 bases, with 15 bases left in between. The CDR3 consists of 16 residues. CDR3 residues: CASSLDLALLGDTQYF. CDR3 DNA sequence: TGTGCCAGCAGCTTAGATTTAGCCCTCTTGGGAGATACGCAGTATTTT.

The chain employs TRBV30 and TRBJ2-2; no definite D call. CDR1 and CDR2 (germline): GTSNPN, SVGIG (reference sequence). Trimming shortened V by 0 bases and J by 4 bases, and 9 bases separated the two germline ends. The CDR3 has 14 amino acids. CDR3 sequence: CAWSVPRGTGELFF. As DNA, the CDR3 is TGTGCCTGGAGTGTACCGAGAGGCACCGGGGAGCTGTTTTTT.

This chain uses TRBV2 with TRBJ2-2, with 8 bases fitting TRBD2. V was clipped by 4 bases and J by 4 bases; unmatched bases: 5. Germline CDR1 and CDR2: SNHLY and FYNNEI. This CDR3 has 15 residues. The CDR3 sequence is CASSGAGGSTGELFF. As DNA, the CDR3 is TGTGCCAGCAGTGGGGCGGGGGGTTCCACCGGGGAGCTGTTTTTT.

This sequence joins TRBV29-1 and TRBJ1-5, with TRBD1 matching 8 bases. V lost 7 bases to trimming and J lost 9 bases; unmatched junction nucleotides: 11. Per germline, CDR1 SQVTM and CDR2 ANQGSEA. This CDR3 has 13 residues. CDR3 sequence reads: CSARTGPEGPQHF. DNA for the CDR3: TGCAGCGCTAGGACAGGGCCGGAGGGGCCCCAGCATTTT.

V usage is TRBV4-2 and J usage is TRBJ1-1, with D perhaps TRBD1 (6 bases). Germline V gives CDR1 LGHNA, CDR2 YNFKEQ. CDR3 length: 16 amino acids. The V end lost 5 bases, the J end lost 2 bases, and 18 bases lay between the germline ends. This chain's CDR3 is CASSSAGTQSNTEAFF. In DNA, the CDR3 is TGTGCCAGCAGCTCCGCCGGGACACAATCTAACACTGAAGCTTTCTTT.

The V call is TRBV29-1, the J call TRBJ2-1, with TRBD2 matching over 10 bases. The V and J ends lost 1 base and 16 bases, in that order; junction bases with no gene match: 10. CDR3 size: 13 residues. The germline V gene encodes CDR1 SQVTM and CDR2 ANQGSEA. CDR3 sequence reads: CSVEAASGRAVFF. CDR3 nucleotides: TGCAGCGTTGAAGCTGCCAGCGGGAGGGCGGTTTTCTTC.

The V gene is TRBV7-3, the J gene TRBJ2-5, with a possible D match to TRBD1 (5 bases). V dropped 1 base and J dropped 4 bases, with 10 bases sitting between them. The CDR3 has 14 residues. Germline values: CDR1 SGHTA, CDR2 FQGTGA. The chain's CDR3 is CASSLNQGSETQYF. CDR3 DNA sequence: TGTGCCAGCAGCTTAAACCAGGGATCAGAGACCCAGTACTTC.

The chain employs TRBV12-5 and TRBJ1-1; 7 bases line up with TRBD1. V lost 7 bases to trimming and J lost 1 base; unmatched junction nucleotides: 6. Germline lookup yields CDR1 LGHNT and CDR2 FRNRAP. This CDR3 spans 14 amino acids. The CDR3 DNA follows: TGTGCTAGTGTTCGTTCAGGGGGGAACACTGAAGCTTTCTTT. Its translation is CASVRSGGNTEAFF.

This chain joins TRBV5-1 and TRBJ2-7, with D possibly being TRBD2 (6 bases). Germline CDR1 and CDR2: SGHRS and YFSETQ. Trimming removed 4 bases from V and 4 bases from J, with 15 bases in between. The CDR3 contains 14 residues. The CDR3 is CASSGGFPSYEQYF. The CDR3 nucleotides read TGCGCCAGCAGCGGGGGGTTCCCCAGTTACGAGCAGTACTTC.

This clone was recorded a few times. The rearrangement links TRBV11-2 to TRBJ2-7, with TRBD2 matching 12 bases. Germline V lookup: CDR1 SGHAT, CDR2 FQNNGV. The ends lost 5 bases at V and 0 bases at J; junction bases unmatched: 2. This CDR3 contains 15 residues. Here the CDR3 reads CASSMTSGGSYEQYF. Written as DNA, the CDR3 is TGTGCCAGCAGCATGACTAGCGGGGGCTCCTACGAGCAGTACTTC.

This rearrangement joins TRBV10-3 to TRBJ2-7, with 7 bases fitting TRBD1. Germline V gives CDR1 ENHRY, CDR2 SYGVKD. The CDR3 is made up of 13 amino acids. With 4 bases clipped from V and 5 bases from J, the junction kept 5 bases outside the gene matches. DNA for the CDR3: TGTGCCATCAGTGCGCCACAGGGGAACGAGCAGTACTTC. It specifies CAISAPQGNEQYF.

The J gene is TRBJ1-1, the V gene TRBV19; TRBD1 might be the D (5 bases). V lost 5 bases to trimming and J lost 6 bases, with 16 bases between them. The germline gives CDR1 LNHDA, CDR2 SQIVND (reference sequence). The CDR3 totals 14 residues. As DNA, the CDR3 is TGTGCCAGTAGTCCCGTTGACAGTAACTCTGAAGCTTTCTTT. Its protein product is CASSPVDSNSEAFF.

CDR3 protein: CASKELRGDGYTF. Written as DNA, the CDR3 is TGTGCCAGCAAAGAACTCAGGGGAGATGGCTACACCTTC. V gene TRBV2 combines with J gene TRBJ1-2, with a tentative D call TRBD1 (6 bases). The CDR3 sequence is 13 residues long. CDR1 is SNHLY and CDR2 is FYNNEI in the germline V gene. V lost 7 bases and J 6 bases, leaving 15 bases between the germline ends.

V usage is TRBV27 and J usage is TRBJ1-4; the D is unclear. V was pared by 0 bases and J by 7 bases, with 12 bases between. This CDR3 has 15 amino acids. Germline loops: CDR1 MNHEY, CDR2 SMNVEV (reference sequence). The CDR3 region is CASSLSARHGEKLFF. The CDR3 DNA sequence: TGTGCCAGCAGTTTATCAGCCAGGCATGGTGAAAAACTGTTTTTT.

The chain recombines TRBV14 with TRBJ2-3; D remains ambiguous. This CDR3 has 14 residues. Per the germline V gene, CDR1 is SGHDN and CDR2 is FVKESK. V lost 4 bases and J 1 base, leaving 9 bases between the germline ends. The CDR3 sequence: CASSLLIGTDTQYF. CDR3 nucleotides: TGTGCCAGCAGCCTCCTAATTGGCACAGATACGCAGTATTTT.

This chain uses TRBV19 with TRBJ2-1; 13 nucleotides agree with TRBD2. This CDR3 is 16 amino acids long. V lost 9 bases, J lost 2 bases, and 7 bases stayed unmatched. The V gene's germline CDR1 is LNHDA and CDR2 SQIVND (reference sequence). The CDR3 here is CASNFGLAGAYNEQFF. DNA of the CDR3: TGTGCCAGCAACTTTGGACTAGCGGGAGCCTACAATGAGCAGTTCTTC.

J is TRBJ1-3 and V is TRBV4-1; D ambiguous. The CDR3 runs 15 residues. Germline lookup yields CDR1 MGHRA and CDR2 YSYEKL. V gave up 1 base and J gave up 0 bases, with 7 bases separating them. This chain's CDR3 is CASSQAVASGNTIYF. The DNA of the CDR3 is TGCGCCAGCAGCCAAGCGGTTGCCTCTGGAAACACCATATATTTT.

The chain combines TRBV6-5 with TRBJ2-1; 12 positions agree with TRBD2. The V gene's germline CDR1 is MNHEY and CDR2 SVGAGI. This CDR3 is 15 amino acids long. After removal of 6 bases from V and 4 bases from J, the junction contained 4 bases not matched to a gene. CDR3 protein: CASRQTSGRYNEQFF. The CDR3 DNA is TGTGCCAGCAGACAGACTAGCGGGAGATACAATGAGCAGTTCTTC.

The rearrangement joins TRBV7-2 to TRBJ2-7; 10 bases are shared with TRBD2. Trimming cost V 3 bases and J 7 bases; bases outside gene matches: 9. Germline loops: CDR1 SGHTA, CDR2 FQGNSA. CDR3 length equals 15 residues. This chain's CDR3 is CASSLRQLAGDEQYF. The CDR3 DNA follows: TGTGCCAGCAGCTTGAGGCAGCTAGCGGGAGATGAGCAGTACTTC.

This chain links TRBV10-3 with TRBJ2-2, with 8 bases that match TRBD1. Trimming at V came to 8 bases and at J to 1 base, leaving 3 bases not matched to a gene. The CDR3 runs to 14 residues. Germline CDR1 ENHRY, CDR2 SYGVKD. CDR3 bases: TGTGCCATCGGGGGACAGGTGAACACCGGGGAGCTGTTTTTT. Amino acid sequence: CAIGGQVNTGELFF.

This chain links TRBV7-8 with TRBJ2-7; 10 nucleotides agree with TRBD2. The ends lost 0 bases at V and 2 bases at J; junction bases unmatched: 7. Per germline, CDR1 SGHVS and CDR2 FQNEAQ. This CDR3 is built from 17 residues. This chain's CDR3 is CASSLAGGTSVTYEQYF. Written as DNA, the CDR3 is TGTGCCAGCAGCTTAGCCGGAGGGACTAGCGTTACCTACGAGCAGTACTTC. Based on the CDR3 plus reference TRBV7-8 and TRBJ2-7, the full variable domain is GAGVSQSPRYKVAKRGQDVALRCDPISGHVSLFWYQQALGQGPEFLTYFQNEAQLDKSGLPSDRFFAERPEGSVSTLKIQRTQQEDSAVYLCASSLAGGTSVTYEQYFGPGTRLTVT.

As DNA, the CDR3 is TGTGCCAGCAGTCCCGTCCAGGGCTCGATGAACACTGAAGCTTTCTTT. It yields the protein CASSPVQGSMNTEAFF. The chain uses TRBV28 and TRBJ1-1; D perhaps matches TRBD1 (5 bases). The CDR3 spans 16 residues. Per germline, CDR1 MDHEN and CDR2 SYDVKM. Between the trimmed V and J ends, which lost 5 bases and 0 bases, there was a span of 16 bases. The variable domain in full, completed from reference TRBV28 and TRBJ1-1, reads DVKVTQSSRYLVKRTGEKVFLECVQDMDHENMFWYRQDPGLGLRLIYFSYDVKMKEKGDIPEGYSVSREKKERFSLILESASTNQTSMYLCASSPVQGSMNTEAFFGQGTRLTVV.

This rearrangement joins TRBV18 to TRBJ1-6; D not resolved. From germline, CDR1 is KGHSH and CDR2 LQKENI. The CDR3 spans 15 residues. Deletions cut 0 bases from V and 7 bases from J, with 10 bases between. CDR3 loop: CASSPPSFRNSPLHF. CDR3 sequence (DNA): TGTGCCAGCTCACCACCGTCTTTTCGGAATTCACCCCTCCACTTT.

V and J are TRBV19 and TRBJ2-7, with 9 nucleotides matching TRBD1. J was trimmed by 3 bases and V by 4 bases; bases with no gene match: 4. The germline V gene has CDR1 LNHDA and CDR2 SQIVND (reference sequence). This CDR3 contains 14 residues. CDR3: CASSTDRGGYEQYF. CDR3 nucleotides: TGTGCCAGTAGTACGGACAGGGGTGGCTACGAGCAGTACTTC. Full variable domain (remainder filled in from reference TRBV19 and TRBJ2-7): DGGITQSPKYLFRKEGQNVTLSCEQNLNHDAMYWYRQDPGQGLRLIYYSQIVNDFQKGDIAEGYSVSREKKESFPLTVTSAQKNPTAFYLCASSTDRGGYEQYFGPGTRLTVT.

The chain couples TRBV7-2 to TRBJ1-3; TRBD1 matches at 7 bases. Germline CDR1 and CDR2: SGHTA and FQGNSA. V lost 5 bases, J lost 0 bases, and 4 bases stayed unmatched. This CDR3 comprises 15 residues. The CDR3 DNA is TGTGCCAGCAGCCGGGACAGAGCCTCTGGAAACACCATATATTTT. Amino acids: CASSRDRASGNTIYF.

The DNA of the CDR3 is TGTGCCACCAGTGGTCCTGATGAGCAGTTCTTC. It codes for CATSGPDEQFF. J is TRBJ2-1 and V is TRBV24-1; no firm D call. From germline, CDR1 is KGHDR and CDR2 SFDVKD. The ends were cut back, 5 bases at V and 8 bases at J, with 6 bases in the middle. The CDR3 contains 11 residues.

The chain couples TRBV28 to TRBJ1-1; D is possibly TRBD1 (6 bases). Germline CDR1 reads MDHEN; CDR2 reads SYDVKM. The CDR3 loop spans 12 amino acids. Trimming stripped 6 bases from V and 3 bases from J, with 8 bases between. The CDR3, as DNA: TGTGCCAGCAGGGCAGGGGACACTGAAGCTTTCTTT. It is translated as CASRAGDTEAFF.

The chain employs TRBV6-5 and TRBJ1-2; D remains ambiguous. V lost 6 bases and J 8 bases, leaving 19 bases between the germline ends. CDR3 length: 14 amino acids. Germline CDR1 is MNHEY and CDR2 is SVGAGI. The CDR3 loop is CASSLGDLGVGYTF. CDR3 nucleotide sequence: TGTGCCAGCAGCCTAGGAGACCTGGGTGTGGGCTACACCTTC.

This clone was seen just once. This chain links TRBV19 with TRBJ1-2; 8 bases map to TRBD1. This CDR3 spans 14 amino acids. Trimming at V came to 3 bases and at J to 3 bases, leaving 3 bases not matched to a gene. Germline CDR1 LNHDA, CDR2 SQIVND (reference sequence). This chain's CDR3 is CASSMSGGHYGYTF. The CDR3 DNA follows: TGTGCCAGTAGTATGTCAGGGGGCCACTATGGCTACACCTTC.